The 20 T cell receptor beta chains reported below all come from one sample, sequenced in a study of shared clonotypes between healthy human individuals (dated by TCRdb to about 2020). The receptor library was made with the immunoSEQ multiplex PCR assay. TCRdb took over this immuneACCESS table, retaining in-frame rearrangements with V and J assigned. Such tables are incomplete; in checked studies, under half of the missing clones stem from an unresolved V gene, and the remainder is unexplained. The sample table records a few million clones; more than 80% of these occur just once. The leading ten clones occupy under 0.45% of the sample. Material for sequencing was naive CD4+ T cells from PBMCs. The cell subset or site label, as the study defines it: CD45RA+ positively selected. Receptors were obtained from a man aged 18 to 30 in good health. Some clones in this sample may be carry-over from other donors' samples.

The gene calls are TRBV7-9 and TRBJ2-1; TRBD2 might be the D (6 bases). Trimming took off 0 bases at V and 0 bases at J, with 15 bases between the two ends. Germline V lookup: CDR1 SEHNR, CDR2 FQNEAQ (reference sequence). The CDR3 is 18 residues long. The DNA of the CDR3 is TGTGCCAGCAGCTTAGCTGGGGGGAGGCAGGGCTCCTACAATGAGCAGTTCTTC. Its translation: CASSLAGGRQGSYNEQFF.

This chain joins TRBV28 and TRBJ1-2; maybe TRBD1 (5 bases). Trimming shortened V by 3 bases and J by 6 bases, and 11 bases separated the two germline ends. The CDR3 is 13 amino acids. Germline CDR1 reads MDHEN; CDR2 reads SYDVKM. The CDR3 DNA is TGTGCCAGCAGTTTCGCAAAGGGGAATGGCTACACCTTC. Its translation: CASSFAKGNGYTF.

The CDR3 DNA follows: TGTGCCAGCAGCAAGGGACAGGCGATGAACACTGAAGCTTTCTTT. Its translation is CASSKGQAMNTEAFF. The chain uses TRBV11-2 and TRBJ1-1, with TRBD1 identical over 8 bases. CDR3 size: 15 residues. Germline CDR1 SGHAT, CDR2 FQNNGV. The trim removed 5 bases at V and 0 bases at J, leaving 5 bases unmatched.

This clone was seen a single time. The rearrangement joins TRBV7-9 to TRBJ2-7; D ambiguous. The CDR3 runs 12 residues. Per the germline V gene, CDR1 is SEHNR and CDR2 is FQNEAQ (reference sequence). V was clipped by 1 base and J by 9 bases, with 10 bases between them. The DNA for the CDR3 is TGTGCCAGCAGCTTAGAATCAGGCGTGCAGTACTTC. Its translation: CASSLESGVQYF.

This rearrangement joins TRBV7-9 to TRBJ1-4; D is ambiguous. From germline, CDR1 is SEHNR and CDR2 FQNEAQ (reference sequence). The CDR3 spans 14 residues. Deletions cut 5 bases from V and 7 bases from J, with 14 bases between. CDR3 DNA: TGTGCCAGCAGCCTAGGTGGTCTCGGTGAAAAACTGTTTTTT. Protein product: CASSLGGLGEKLFF.

The gene calls are TRBV19 and TRBJ1-5, with D perhaps matching TRBD1 (5 bases). Deletions cut 6 bases from V and 2 bases from J, with 17 bases between. CDR1 is LNHDA, CDR2 SQIVND, per germline (reference sequence). CDR3 length: 16 amino acids. The CDR3 region has the DNA TGTGCCAGTAGCGACCGGGGGGGAAGCGGCAATCAGCCCCAGCATTTT. Translation gives CASSDRGGSGNQPQHF. Full variable domain (outside the CDR3, taken from reference TRBV19 and TRBJ1-5): DGGITQSPKYLFRKEGQNVTLSCEQNLNHDAMYWYRQDPGQGLRLIYYSQIVNDFQKGDIAEGYSVSREKKESFPLTVTSAQKNPTAFYLCASSDRGGSGNQPQHFGDGTRLSIL.

This clone was found a few times. The chain recombines TRBV28 with TRBJ1-2, with D uncertain. V lost 5 bases to trimming and J lost 3 bases, with 10 bases between them. The CDR3 runs 13 residues. Germline CDR1 reads MDHEN; CDR2 reads SYDVKM. The CDR3 spells CASSLPQHYGYTF. Written as DNA, the CDR3 is TGTGCCAGCAGTCTCCCCCAGCACTATGGCTACACCTTC.

V is TRBV19 and J is TRBJ2-1, with D hard to call. Germline CDR1 and CDR2: LNHDA and SQIVND (reference sequence). The germline V and J ends were trimmed by 4 bases and 3 bases, with 10 bases remaining between them. The CDR3 is made up of 14 amino acids. The CDR3 nucleotides read TGTGCCAGTAGTAGCCTAGGCGTCTACAATGAGCAGTTCTTC. Protein: CASSSLGVYNEQFF.

V is TRBV6-5 and J is TRBJ1-4, with 8 nucleotides matching TRBD1. Germline V lookup: CDR1 MNHEY, CDR2 SVGAGI. The CDR3 covers 14 residues. The junction had 4 bases not matched to a gene; V was cut back by 5 bases and J by 5 bases. For the CDR3, the DNA is TGTGCCAGCAGTAAGGGACAGGCCAATGAAAAACTGTTTTTT. It yields the protein CASSKGQANEKLFF.

The chain couples TRBV7-3 to TRBJ2-1; D might be TRBD1 or TRBD2, each matching 5 bases. CDR1 and CDR2 (germline): SGHTA, FQGTGA. This CDR3 has 15 amino acids. Trimming left V 5 bases short and J 1 base short, with 12 bases between. The CDR3 protein is CASSPLRGSYNEQFF. CDR3 nucleotides: TGTGCCAGCAGCCCTTTGAGGGGTTCCTACAATGAGCAGTTCTTC.

V and J are TRBV5-1 and TRBJ2-1, with 7 bases that match TRBD2. CDR1 SGHRS and CDR2 YFSETQ come from the germline V gene. The CDR3 loop spans 15 amino acids. V trimming: 2 bases; J trimming: 6 bases; junction bases outside the gene matches: 8. The CDR3 nucleotides are TGCGCCAGCAGCTTTTTAGCGGGCGTCATCAATGAGCAGTTCTTC. Protein: CASSFLAGVINEQFF.

The chain recombines TRBV2 with TRBJ2-2, with TRBD2 matching over 9 bases. The CDR3 extends over 15 amino acids. V was pared by 7 bases and J by 4 bases, with 7 bases of the junction left unmatched. CDR1 is SNHLY, CDR2 FYNNEI, per germline. The CDR3 nucleotides read TGTGCCAGCACCCCCCTAGCGGGAAGCACCGGGGAGCTGTTTTTT. Translating gives CASTPLAGSTGELFF. The full variable domain, its missing parts supplied by reference TRBV2 and TRBJ2-2, is EPEVTQTPSHQVTQMGQEVILRCVPISNHLYFYWYRQILGQKVEFLVSFYNNEISEKSEIFDDQFSVERPDGSNFTLKIRSTKLEDSAMYFCASTPLAGSTGELFFGEGSRLTVL.

The gene calls are TRBV7-8 and TRBJ2-6; D is uncertain. V gave up 1 base and J gave up 0 bases, with 10 bases separating them. The CDR3 contains 17 residues. From germline, CDR1 is SGHVS and CDR2 FQNEAQ. CDR3 protein: CASSLGRHRSGANVLTF. The DNA of the CDR3 is TGTGCCAGCAGCTTAGGGCGCCACCGCTCTGGGGCCAACGTCCTGACTTTC.

Notes on this clone: The same CDR3 is also encoded by other DNA sequences in this sample. The V and J genes are TRBV11-3 and TRBJ2-6; perhaps TRBD2 as D (6 bases). Deletions cut 1 base from V and 2 bases from J, with 6 bases between. The CDR3 is made up of 15 amino acids. CDR1 is SGHNT and CDR2 is YENEEA in the germline V gene. The CDR3 region has the DNA TGTGCCAGCAGCTTAGGGGGGGCTGGGGCCAACGTCCTGACTTTC. This encodes CASSLGGAGANVLTF. Complete variable domain (other parts from reference TRBV11-3 and TRBJ2-6): EAGVVQSPRYKIIEKKQPVAFWCNPISGHNTLYWYLQNLGQGPELLIRYENEEAVDDSQLPKDRFSAERLKGVDSTLKIQPAELGDSAVYLCASSLGGAGANVLTFGAGSRLTVL.

Note on this clone: The same CDR3 also results from other DNA sequences found in this sample. The V and J genes are TRBV28 and TRBJ1-1; no firm D call. CDR1 and CDR2 (germline): MDHEN, SYDVKM. Trimming took 3 bases from V and 2 from J, leaving 7 bases between them. CDR3 length equals 13 residues. CDR3 nucleotides: TGTGCCAGCAGTTTCGCTGAAAACACTGAAGCTTTCTTT. Translation: CASSFAENTEAFF.

The genes are TRBV7-3 and TRBJ2-2; TRBD1 matches 7 bases. V lost 8 bases to trimming and J lost 0 bases; unmatched junction nucleotides: 3. This CDR3 has 14 amino acids. CDR1 and CDR2 (germline): SGHTA, FQGTGA. This CDR3 reads CASRQGANTGELFF. Here the CDR3 DNA reads TGTGCCAGCCGACAGGGCGCGAACACCGGGGAGCTGTTTTTT.

This chain connects TRBV28 to TRBJ2-7, with 8 bases that match TRBD2. Losses at the gene ends were 7 bases for V and 2 bases for J; bases not matched to a gene: 7. CDR1 MDHEN and CDR2 SYDVKM come from the germline V gene. The CDR3 length is 14 residues. The CDR3 spells CASTPGGGAYEQYF. The DNA for the CDR3 is TGTGCCAGCACCCCCGGGGGGGGAGCCTACGAGCAGTACTTC.

The V gene is TRBV6-6, the J gene TRBJ1-4; 10 bases agree with TRBD1. This CDR3 is 16 amino acids long. V trimming: 5 bases; J trimming: 6 bases; junction bases outside the gene matches: 9. CDR1 and CDR2 from the germline V gene are MNHNY and SVGAGI (reference sequence). The CDR3 sequence: CASSGGFGTGDEKLFF. In DNA, the CDR3 is TGTGCCAGCAGTGGGGGTTTCGGGACAGGGGATGAAAAACTGTTTTTT.

The chain is built from TRBV29-1 and TRBJ1-2; D gene uncertain. Per the germline V gene, CDR1 is SQVTM and CDR2 is ANQGSEA. V dropped 4 bases and J dropped 4 bases, with 13 bases sitting between them. The CDR3 loop spans 13 amino acids. The CDR3, as DNA: TGCAGCGTTGGATCTGAAACCGGCTATGGCTACACCTTC. This gives the protein CSVGSETGYGYTF.

V gene TRBV9 combines with J gene TRBJ2-1, with 12 positions matching TRBD2. CDR1 and CDR2 (germline): SGDLS, YYNGEE. Trimming at V came to 3 bases and at J to 8 bases, leaving 3 bases not matched to a gene. The CDR3 extends over 14 amino acids. CDR3 sequence (DNA): TGTGCCAGCAGCGCGGGACTAGCGGGCGATGAGCAGTTCTTC. Protein sequence: CASSAGLAGDEQFF.